The sequence of this T cell receptor (beta chain) was determined in a study of cytomegalovirus exposure and HLA in healthy donors. Study-level information: Early on, a data release was issued that held approximately 78 million unique TCRs from HLA-typed donors. Study results and caveats: The authors excluded some V segments, including TRBV6-2 and TRBV6-3, as indistinguishable. A list of approximately 150 TCR beta chains associated with cytomegalovirus was given.

This clone was counted a few times. Its antigen is unidentified. Trimming cost V 3 bases and J 0 bases, with 10 bases left between them. Germline V gene lookup returns CDR1 SGHTA and CDR2 FQGNSA. There are 15 residues in the CDR3. 13 Jbeta primers and 60 Vbeta primers were used for the PCR. TCRdb's copy holds only in-frame clones and misses some; the assay was immunoSEQ multiplex PCR. The data hold roughly 200,000 clones, with 70% to 75% observed a single time. The chain recombines TRBV7-2 with TRBJ2-3; D is perhaps TRBD2 (5 bases). The receptor was derived from a male donor in good health and CMV-seronegative. Sequencing input: PBMCs. The CDR3: CASSFVSGSTDTQYF. Written as DNA, the CDR3 is TGTGCCAGCAGCTTTGTGTCGGGAAGCACAGATACGCAGTATTTT.